The TCR beta chain described here comes from a study of blood T cell repertoires in COVID-19 (dated by TCRdb to 2018 to 2021). About the study as a whole: Samples from collaborators originated in the United States, Italy and Spain and spanned both the acute and convalescent phases of COVID-19. The material from the prospective study consisted of cDNA or gDNA derived from T cells, B-cell-depleted T cells, or PBMCs. Deeply sampled blood TCRbeta repertoires from subjects exposed to, actively infected with, or recovered from COVID-19 were included in the dataset. A freely available public database, intended as a resource for researchers studying the immune response to SARS-CoV-2, is where the repertoires were released. The samples were drawn from the first 160 participants of the ongoing ImmuneRACE study and from 950 to 1,500 subjects provided by 6 global collaborators. Nearly every sample came with metadata listing a de-identified subject ID, COVID-19 status, age in years and sex. Where available, HLA class I and class II types were taken from metadata supplied by the sample provider and were not determined by assay-based typing.

This clone was detected only once. Its cognate antigen has yet to be identified. Base qualities were left out, and no much larger clone turns up one base away. Reading the germline V gene (reference sequence) gives CDR1 DFQATT and CDR2 SNEGSKA. V lost 3 bases and J lost 0 bases; the stretch between them is 9 bases long. The cysteine opens and the phenylalanine closes a CDR3 of 14 amino acids. The only DNA kept is the CDR3, 42 bases in frame from the first base. Whole blood was collected in K2EDTA tubes by collaborating institutions according to the institutions' own protocols. For TCRbeta analysis, collaborators shipped samples as frozen whole blood, isolated PBMCs, or DNA extracted from either of those sample types. Results the study describes overall, beyond this receptor: The amount of clinical and demographic metadata varied by source and participant and was provided uncurated.

The immunoSEQ Assay, a bias-controlled multiplex PCR, was used to amplify TCRbeta CDR3 regions from genomic DNA. In the authors' own workflow: Within the assay, amplification of reference gene primers was used to estimate how many nucleated cells each sample contained. To quantify the absolute abundance of each unique TCRbeta CDR3 rearrangement, sequence reads were collapsed and filtered. For each sample, productive Simpson clonality was calculated by taking the square root of Simpson's diversity index across productive rearrangements. In its TCRdb copy, this immuneACCESS table keeps in-frame sequences only and misses some clones. Where compared with another copy, unresolved V genes explain less than half of these, and the others have no known cause. V, J and clone size reflect that table, while D and trimming were determined from the DNA. Counted in this sample were approximately 320,000 clones; roughly 85% of them appeared once. The ten largest clones take up just over 7% of the sample.

The receptor was isolated from a human donor in a cohort sampled during active COVID-19. The chain is made from TRBV20-1 and TRBJ1-5; TRBD1 is perhaps the D gene, given 5 matching bases. Sequenced: peripheral blood. CDR3 sequence: CSASKGLSNQPQHF. DNA sequence: TGCAGTGCTAGTAAGGGACTTAGCAATCAGCCCCAGCATTTT.